Listed here are 14 T cell receptor beta chains from one sample, sequenced in a study of cytomegalovirus exposure and HLA in healthy donors. A multiplex PCR was run with 60 Vbeta primers and 13 Jbeta primers. Repertoires were generated with immunoSEQ multiplex PCR, while TCRdb's copy carries only in-frame clones and drops some. The sample consists of under 150,000 clones, 78% of them appearing once. What was sequenced was PBMCs. The receptor set was obtained from a woman between 18 and 29 years old in good health and CMV-seronegative.

The CDR3 nucleotides read TGTGCCAGCAGCCAAAGACTAGCGGGAGCGTCCTACGAGCAGTACTTC. As protein: CASSQRLAGASYEQYF. The chain uses TRBV14 and TRBJ2-7, with 12 bases matching TRBD2. This CDR3 is 16 amino acids long. Germline V gene data show CDR1 as SGHDN and CDR2 as FVKESK. V trimming: 2 bases; J trimming: 1 base; junction bases outside the gene matches: 3.

J is TRBJ1-1 and V is TRBV27, with D tentatively TRBD1 (6 bases). V was shortened by 8 bases and J by 4 bases, with 26 bases between the two germline ends. There are 17 residues in the CDR3. Germline V CDR1 and CDR2: MNHEY, SMNVEV (reference sequence). In DNA form, the CDR3 reads TGTGCCAGCGGACCATTGGTGGGGGCGGGGGAAGGCACTGAAGCTTTCTTT. Protein sequence: CASGPLVGAGEGTEAFF.

The chain recombines TRBV19 with TRBJ1-3, with D unclear. V shed 8 bases and J shed 1 base, with 9 bases lying between them. CDR1 and CDR2 (germline): LNHDA, SQIVND (reference sequence). The CDR3 contains 13 residues. The CDR3 DNA sequence: TGTGCCAGTCAACTGGTATCTGGAAACACCATATATTTT. Translation gives CASQLVSGNTIYF.

The rearrangement links TRBV27 to TRBJ1-1; TRBD1 matches at 9 bases. Looked up from germline, CDR1 is MNHEY and CDR2 is SMNVEV (reference sequence). The CDR3 is made up of 13 amino acids. Trimming removed 5 bases from V and 6 bases from J; junction bases left unmatched: 4. CDR3 loop: CASSPWTGAEAFF. The DNA of the CDR3 is TGTGCCAGCAGTCCTTGGACAGGGGCTGAAGCTTTCTTT.

This sequence joins TRBV5-8 and TRBJ2-7; TRBD2 aligns across 12 bases. The germline CDR1 and CDR2 sequences are SGHTS and YDEGEE. The CDR3 has 15 amino acids. V shed 3 bases and J 3 bases; nucleotides not matched to a gene: 4. The CDR3 nucleotides are TGTGCCAGCAGCTCCGGACTAGCGGGGCGCTACGAGCAGTACTTC. As protein: CASSSGLAGRYEQYF.

The sample holds a few counts of this clone. CDR3 residues: CASSQVVGGEETQYF. CDR3 DNA: TGCGCCAGCAGCCAAGTAGTTGGCGGGGAAGAGACCCAGTACTTC. The chain carries TRBV4-1 and TRBJ2-5; D may be TRBD2 (6 bases). Germline-derived CDR1 and CDR2 are MGHRA and YSYEKL. Trimming took off 1 base at V and 3 bases at J, with 12 bases between the two ends. The CDR3 runs to 15 residues.

This sequence joins TRBV10-2 and TRBJ2-1; possibly TRBD1 for D (5 bases). This CDR3 spans 13 amino acids. The V end lost 0 bases, the J end lost 8 bases, and 8 bases lay between the germline ends. CDR1 is WSHSY and CDR2 is SAAADI in the germline V gene. The CDR3 loop is CASSESKGHEQFF. The DNA for the CDR3 is TGCGCCAGCAGTGAGTCGAAGGGGCATGAGCAGTTCTTC.

The chain joins TRBV7-9 to TRBJ1-1, with 7 bases aligning to TRBD1. Germline lookup yields CDR1 SEHNR and CDR2 FQNEAQ (reference sequence). The CDR3 length is 13 residues. V trimming: 0 bases; J trimming: 11 bases; junction bases outside the gene matches: 6. The CDR3 reads CASSLAGGLGAFF. CDR3 nucleotide sequence: TGTGCCAGCAGCTTAGCAGGGGGCCTCGGTGCTTTCTTT.

This chain joins TRBV4-2 and TRBJ1-1; 7 bases align to TRBD1. CDR3 length: 15 amino acids. CDR1 and CDR2 (germline): LGHNA, YNFKEQ. V shed 1 base and J 4 bases; nucleotides not matched to a gene: 6. CDR3 residues: CASSQVTGAGTEAFF. CDR3 nucleotide sequence: TGTGCCAGCAGCCAAGTAACAGGGGCGGGCACTGAAGCTTTCTTT.

This chain links TRBV29-1 with TRBJ2-1, with D possibly TRBD2 on 5 matching bases. Germline V lookup: CDR1 SQVTM, CDR2 ANQGSEA. This CDR3 comprises 11 residues. Trimming removed 7 bases at V and 10 bases at J, with 14 bases between. This CDR3 is CSGQASGEQFF. CDR3 bases: TGCAGCGGGCAGGCTTCGGGGGAGCAGTTCTTC.

The genes are TRBV7-6 and TRBJ2-3, with TRBD2 as a possible D gene (6 bases). Germline values: CDR1 SGHVS, CDR2 FNYEAQ. The CDR3 contains 16 residues. V was cut by 1 base and J by 0 bases, with 11 bases left in between. The CDR3 coding sequence is TGTGCCAGCAGCTTAGTTGCGGGAACTAGCACAGATACGCAGTATTTT. The encoded protein is CASSLVAGTSTDTQYF.

The genes are TRBV9 and TRBJ1-2, with D maybe TRBD1 (5 bases). CDR3 length: 13 amino acids. The V gene lost 0 bases and the J gene lost 3 bases, with 6 bases spanning the gap. Germline assignment: CDR1 SGDLS and CDR2 YYNGEE. CDR3 nucleotides: TGTGCCAGCAGCGTAGCAGGGTACTATGGCTACACCTTC. This sequence encodes CASSVAGYYGYTF. Together with reference TRBV9 and TRBJ1-2, the CDR3 gives the full variable domain: DSGVTQTPKHLITATGQRVTLRCSPRSGDLSVYWYQQSLDQGLQFLIQYYNGEERAKGNILERFSAQQFPDLHSELNLSSLELGDSALYFCASSVAGYYGYTFGSGTRLTVV.

The rearrangement uses TRBV29-1 and TRBJ2-3; possible D gene TRBD2, 7 bases. This CDR3 region has 14 residues. Germline CDR1 SQVTM, CDR2 ANQGSEA. The V and J ends lost 6 bases and 2 bases respectively, with 15 bases between them. Here the CDR3 reads CSVSGGGDTDTQYF. The CDR3 region has the DNA TGCAGCGTGTCGGGGGGCGGAGACACAGATACGCAGTATTTT.

The chain uses TRBV21-1 and TRBJ1-1. TRBV21-1 has pseudogene status. The CDR3 has 14 amino acids. CDR3 protein: CASSRGPGNTEAFF. In nucleotides, the CDR3 is TGTGCCAGCAGCAGAGGGCCGGGGAACACTGAAGCTTTCTTT.